Listed here are 28 T cell receptor beta chains from one sample, sequenced in a study of OX40 agonist ivuxolimab in advanced cancers. Repertoires were generated with immunoSEQ multiplex PCR, while TCRdb's copy carries only in-frame clones and drops some. The sample shows around 16,000 clones, about 81% of them seen only once. This sample comprised CD4+ or CD8+ T cells sorted from blood, obtained in a trial of the OX40 agonist ivuxolimab. The receptors were gathered from an adult with an advanced solid tumor such as melanoma, head and neck, liver or kidney cancer.

The chain uses TRBV9 and TRBJ2-5; 9 bases fit TRBD2. Germline values: CDR1 SGDLS, CDR2 YYNGEE. Trimming took 0 bases from V and 3 from J; bases not matched to a gene: 3. The CDR3 loop spans 15 amino acids. The CDR3 region is CASSVEASGKETQYF. CDR3 DNA: TGTGCCAGCAGCGTAGAGGCTAGCGGGAAAGAGACCCAGTACTTC.

This chain links TRBV6-4 with TRBJ2-2, with 10 bases fitting TRBD1. Trimming cost V 2 bases and J 6 bases; bases outside gene matches: 0. The CDR3 runs 14 residues. Germline CDR1 is MRHNA and CDR2 is SNTAGT. The CDR3 reads CASSDGQGAGELFF. In DNA form, the CDR3 reads TGTGCCAGCAGTGACGGACAGGGGGCCGGGGAGCTGTTTTTT.

Here the CDR3 reads CSVSGQGKYGYTF. The CDR3, as DNA: TGCAGCGTTTCCGGACAGGGAAAGTATGGCTACACCTTC. The rearrangement links TRBV29-1 to TRBJ1-2; TRBD1 aligns across 8 bases. This CDR3 contains 13 residues. The germline CDR1 and CDR2 sequences are SQVTM and ANQGSEA. The junction had 7 bases not matched to a gene; V was cut back by 5 bases and J by 5 bases.

The rearrangement links TRBV29-1 to TRBJ1-4; 8 bases are shared with TRBD1. The trim removed 4 bases at V and 10 bases at J, leaving 5 bases unmatched. Per the germline V gene, CDR1 is SQVTM and CDR2 is ANQGSEA. This CDR3 spans 12 amino acids. DNA of the CDR3: TGCAGCGTTGGGACAGGGTGGGGAAAACTGTTTTTT. Protein: CSVGTGWGKLFF.

The chain joins TRBV29-1 to TRBJ2-7; D gene uncertain. Between the trimmed V and J ends, which lost 7 bases and 4 bases, there was a span of 11 bases. CDR3 length: 11 residues. Germline lookup yields CDR1 SQVTM and CDR2 ANQGSEA. CDR3 sequence reads: CSARVNYEQYF. The CDR3 DNA follows: TGCAGCGCTCGGGTGAATTACGAGCAGTACTTC.

This clone was observed a single time. The chain employs TRBV6-5 and TRBJ1-5; the D is unclear. Trimming stripped 7 bases from V and 5 bases from J, with 6 bases between. CDR1 is MNHEY and CDR2 is SVGAGI in the germline V gene. This CDR3 comprises 11 residues. The CDR3 sequence is CASMGYQPQHF. The DNA of the CDR3 is TGTGCCAGCATGGGGTATCAGCCCCAGCATTTT.

The chain's CDR3 is CASSGDLSYEQYF. DNA of the CDR3: TGTGCCAGCAGTGGGGATTTGAGCTACGAGCAGTACTTC. The chain couples TRBV6-1 to TRBJ2-7; D is unclear. With 4 bases removed from V and 3 bases from J, the gap between germline ends came to 10 bases. This CDR3 has 13 amino acids. CDR1 and CDR2 (germline): MNHNS, SASEGT.

The chain carries TRBV6-1 and TRBJ2-7; D possibly matches TRBD1 or TRBD2 (5 bases each). The germline gives CDR1 MNHNS, CDR2 SASEGT. With 8 bases removed from V and 3 bases from J, the gap between germline ends came to 11 bases. This CDR3 contains 12 residues. CDR3 sequence reads: CASGDALYEQYF. DNA of the CDR3: TGTGCCAGCGGGGACGCTCTCTACGAGCAGTACTTC.

This clone came up a few times. The chain has TRBV6-5 and TRBJ1-2, with 9 bases identical to TRBD1. CDR1 and CDR2 (germline): MNHEY, SVGAGI. The V and J ends lost 8 bases and 3 bases, in that order; junction bases with no gene match: 4. This CDR3 is 13 amino acids long. The CDR3 region is CASGTGKDYGYTF. The CDR3 nucleotides are TGTGCCAGCGGGACAGGGAAGGACTATGGCTACACCTTC.

In this sample, this clone turned up a few times. This chain joins TRBV4-2 and TRBJ1-1; D is uncertain. Germline V gene lookup returns CDR1 LGHNA and CDR2 YNFKEQ. The V and J ends lost 6 bases and 0 bases respectively, with 14 bases between them. The CDR3 is 15 amino acids. This CDR3 reads CASRQSLALNTEAFF. For the CDR3, the DNA is TGTGCCAGCAGGCAATCCCTGGCCCTGAACACTGAAGCTTTCTTT.

The rearrangement uses TRBV13 and TRBJ2-7; 11 bases match TRBD2. The junction had 7 bases not matched to a gene; V was cut back by 8 bases and J by 1 base. CDR3 size: 15 residues. Germline lookup yields CDR1 PRHDT and CDR2 FYEKMQ (reference sequence). The CDR3 sequence: CASVGTSGGSYEQYF. The CDR3 DNA reads as TGTGCCAGCGTGGGGACTAGCGGCGGTTCCTACGAGCAGTACTTC.

This clone was observed a few times. The CDR3 DNA is TGTGCCAGCAGTTACGTGGAACGCACTGAAGCTTTCTTT. Translation: CASSYVERTEAFF. The chain uses TRBV6-5 and TRBJ1-1; no reliable D call. There are 13 residues in the CDR3. V lost 2 bases and J 4 bases, leaving 8 bases between the germline ends. Germline V CDR1 and CDR2: MNHEY, SVGAGI.

The chain couples TRBV28 to TRBJ1-2, with D possibly matching TRBD1 (6 bases). Deletions cut 1 base from V and 6 bases from J, with 15 bases between. The CDR3 spans 15 residues. CDR1 is MDHEN and CDR2 is SYDVKM in the germline V gene. The CDR3, as DNA: TGTGCCAGCAGTTTATCGGGGAAGGGGGGAGATGGCTACACCTTC. Translation: CASSLSGKGGDGYTF.

The chain links TRBV28 to TRBJ1-5; D perhaps matches TRBD1 (5 bases). Germline V lookup: CDR1 MDHEN, CDR2 SYDVKM. Between the trimmed V and J ends, which lost 3 bases and 7 bases, there was a span of 16 bases. The CDR3 runs 15 residues. The CDR3 region is CASSLSGSSWQPQHF. Written as DNA, the CDR3 is TGTGCCAGCAGTTTGTCAGGGAGTTCTTGGCAGCCCCAGCATTTT.

J is TRBJ2-7 and V is TRBV5-1, with D perhaps matching TRBD1 (6 bases). The CDR3 sequence is 16 residues long. The germline V gene encodes CDR1 SGHRS and CDR2 YFSETQ. Trimming took 7 bases from V and 2 from J, leaving 22 bases between them. CDR3 coding DNA: TGCGCCAGCTCCGCCGAAAGGGACAAGATTACCTACGAGCAGTACTTC. It translates to CASSAERDKITYEQYF. The full variable domain, with the rest looked up from reference TRBV5-1 and TRBJ2-7, is KAGVTQTPRYLIKTRGQQVTLSCSPISGHRSVSWYQQTPGQGLQFLFEYFSETQRNKGNFPGRFSGRQFSNSRSEMNVSTLELGDSALYLCASSAERDKITYEQYFGPGTRLTVT.

The CDR3 loop reads CASSALAGGPYEQYF. CDR3 sequence (DNA): TGTGCCAGCAGTGCACTAGCGGGAGGGCCATACGAGCAGTACTTC. The chain combines TRBV6-1 with TRBJ2-7, with 13 bases aligning to TRBD2. The CDR3 sequence is 15 residues long. Germline-derived CDR1 and CDR2 are MNHNS and SASEGT. With V trimmed by 4 bases and J by 4 bases, 4 bases remained unmatched.

This rearrangement joins TRBV11-2 to TRBJ2-3, with unresolved D. The CDR3 runs 14 residues. V was cut by 5 bases and J by 1 base, with 10 bases left in between. Germline CDR1 is SGHAT and CDR2 is FQNNGV. CDR3 protein: CASSLFDGTDTQYF. CDR3 sequence (DNA): TGTGCCAGCAGCCTTTTCGACGGCACAGATACGCAGTATTTT. The whole variable domain, remainder taken from reference TRBV11-2 and TRBJ2-3, is EAGVAQSPRYKIIEKRQSVAFWCNPISGHATLYWYQQILGQGPKLLIQFQNNGVVDDSQLPKDRFSAERLKGVDSTLKIQPAKLEDSAVYLCASSLFDGTDTQYFGPGTRLTVL.

The V and J genes are TRBV7-9 and TRBJ1-1, with TRBD1 matching over 8 bases. Trimming took 5 bases from V and 5 from J; bases not matched to a gene: 4. Germline CDR1 reads SEHNR; CDR2 reads FQNEAQ (reference sequence). The CDR3 length is 13 residues. CDR3 amino acids: CASSIDRGTEAFF. Written as DNA, the CDR3 is TGTGCCAGCAGCATAGACAGGGGAACTGAAGCTTTCTTT.

J is TRBJ2-3 and V is TRBV11-2; D may match TRBD1 or TRBD2 (5 bases each). Germline V gene sequence: CDR1 SGHAT, CDR2 FQNNGV. V lost 1 base and J 2 bases, leaving 16 bases between the germline ends. This CDR3 spans 17 amino acids. CDR3 bases: TGTGCCAGCAGCTTAGTACCGGGGACCGACTACACAGATACGCAGTATTTT. It yields the protein CASSLVPGTDYTDTQYF.

The chain combines TRBV4-1 with TRBJ2-3; D gene unclear. CDR1 and CDR2 from the germline V gene are MGHRA and YSYEKL. The CDR3 extends over 15 amino acids. With 1 base removed from V and 0 bases from J, the gap between germline ends came to 8 bases. CDR3 in amino acids: CASSQVRSSTDTQYF. DNA for the CDR3: TGCGCCAGCAGCCAAGTCCGTTCTAGCACAGATACGCAGTATTTT.

This clone occurred a few times. The V gene is TRBV5-8, the J gene TRBJ2-1; D not certain. Trimming removed 3 bases at V and 3 bases at J, with 13 bases between. The CDR3 is made up of 15 amino acids. CDR1 and CDR2 (germline): SGHTS, YDEGEE. The CDR3 here is CASSSDPSIYNEQFF. Here the CDR3 DNA reads TGTGCCAGCAGCTCGGACCCTTCGATCTACAATGAGCAGTTCTTC.

The chain links TRBV19 to TRBJ2-7, with D possibly matching TRBD1 (6 bases). The ends were cut back, 9 bases at V and 2 bases at J, with 17 bases in the middle. The CDR3 extends over 14 amino acids. Germline V lookup: CDR1 LNHDA, CDR2 SQIVND (reference sequence). This chain's CDR3 is CASTPGVGPYEQYF. CDR3 coding DNA: TGTGCCAGCACGCCAGGGGTCGGACCCTACGAGCAGTACTTC.

This clone was found a few times. V gene TRBV7-6 combines with J gene TRBJ2-7; D gene ambiguous. This CDR3 has 14 amino acids. With 1 base removed from V and 0 bases from J, the gap between germline ends came to 7 bases. Germline CDR1 SGHVS, CDR2 FNYEAQ. This CDR3 reads CASSLVANSYEQYF. CDR3 nucleotides: TGTGCCAGCAGCTTAGTCGCTAACTCCTACGAGCAGTACTTC.

V and J are TRBV5-6 and TRBJ1-1; 7 bases align to TRBD1. Germline values: CDR1 SGHDT, CDR2 YYEEEE. V lost 7 bases and J lost 0; bases outside the gene matches: 15. The CDR3 consists of 17 residues. Here the CDR3 reads CASSSGTEDLLNTEAFF. The CDR3 DNA is TGTGCCAGCTCCTCCGGGACAGAGGATCTTTTGAACACTGAAGCTTTCTTT.

The V call is TRBV7-9, the J call TRBJ1-2; unclear D gene. This CDR3 has 15 amino acids. Germline CDR1 and CDR2: SEHNR and FQNEAQ (reference sequence). Trimming left V 5 bases short and J 4 bases short, with 17 bases between. The CDR3 sequence is CASSQENRQSYGYTF. The CDR3 DNA sequence: TGTGCCAGCAGCCAAGAAAACCGCCAATCCTATGGCTACACCTTC.

The chain recombines TRBV29-1 with TRBJ1-2, with unresolved D. The germline CDR1 and CDR2 sequences are SQVTM and ANQGSEA. The CDR3 runs to 11 residues. V was trimmed by 5 bases and J by 2 bases, leaving 6 bases between them. The CDR3 region has the DNA TGCAGCGTTCCGGGGAACTATGGCTACACCTTC. It encodes CSVPGNYGYTF.

This chain links TRBV7-9 with TRBJ1-5; D is uncertain. The CDR3 contains 12 residues. Germline assignment: CDR1 SEHNR and CDR2 FQNEAQ (reference sequence). The V end lost 5 bases, the J end lost 8 bases, and 10 bases lay between the germline ends. CDR3 nucleotides: TGTGCCAGCAGCCCGGGCCCCGAGCCCCAGCATTTT. Protein product: CASSPGPEPQHF. Supplemented by reference TRBV7-9 and TRBJ1-5, the full variable domain reads DTGVSQNPRHKITKRGQNVTFRCDPISEHNRLYWYRQTLGQGPEFLTYFQNEAQLEKSRLLSDRFSAERPKGSFSTLEIQRTEQGDSAMYLCASSPGPEPQHFGDGTRLSIL.

The CDR3 nucleotides are TGTGCCAGCAGCGAGGAATCCTACAATGAGCAGTTCTTC. This gives the protein CASSEESYNEQFF. The V and J genes are TRBV9 and TRBJ2-1, with no clear D. Germline CDR1 SGDLS, CDR2 YYNGEE. Trimming took 3 bases from V and 1 from J, leaving 5 bases between them. This CDR3 has 13 residues.